The 9 T cell receptor beta chains listed next were all sequenced from one sample in a study of OX40 agonist ivuxolimab in advanced cancers. Some clones are missing from TCRdb's copy, which holds only in-frame ones; the method was immunoSEQ multiplex PCR. This sample has more than 70,000 clones; roughly 80% occur once, and the top ten carry 0.35% to 0.5%. The specimen was CD4+ or CD8+ T cells sorted from blood, collected in a trial of the OX40 agonist ivuxolimab. Every receptor here comes from an adult with an advanced solid tumor such as melanoma, head and neck, liver or kidney cancer.

The chain recombines TRBV5-6 with TRBJ1-3; TRBD1 aligns across 7 bases. The CDR3 runs to 15 residues. V shed 2 bases and J 2 bases; nucleotides not matched to a gene: 4. The germline V gene has CDR1 SGHDT and CDR2 YYEEEE. CDR3 residues: CASSFFQGAGNTIYF. CDR3 DNA sequence: TGTGCCAGCAGCTTCTTCCAGGGGGCTGGAAACACCATATATTTT.

The rearrangement joins TRBV11-2 to TRBJ1-6; D is uncertain. V lost 1 base and J lost 10, with 11 bases in between. The CDR3 sequence is 14 residues long. Per the germline V gene, CDR1 is SGHAT and CDR2 is FQNNGV. The CDR3: CASSLGPWGSPLHF. CDR3 in DNA: TGTGCCAGCAGCTTAGGGCCCTGGGGATCACCCCTCCACTTT.

The genes are TRBV2 and TRBJ2-1; 7 nucleotides align to TRBD2. Germline CDR1 SNHLY, CDR2 FYNNEI. This CDR3 spans 18 amino acids. Germline trimming cut 2 bases from V and 3 bases from J; bases unmatched to any gene: 13. The CDR3 sequence: CASSENLRRASGYNEQFF. The CDR3 nucleotides read TGTGCCAGCAGTGAAAATCTACGTAGGGCTAGCGGCTACAATGAGCAGTTCTTC. Full variable domain (outside the CDR3, taken from reference TRBV2 and TRBJ2-1): EPEVTQTPSHQVTQMGQEVILRCVPISNHLYFYWYRQILGQKVEFLVSFYNNEISEKSEIFDDQFSVERPDGSNFTLKIRSTKLEDSAMYFCASSENLRRASGYNEQFFGPGTRLTVL.

This sequence joins TRBV5-6 and TRBJ2-2; the D is unclear. The CDR3 loop spans 14 amino acids. Trimming removed 4 bases from V and 1 base from J, with 8 bases in between. Germline CDR1 is SGHDT and CDR2 is YYEEEE. CDR3 loop: CASSQLGNTGELFF. The CDR3 DNA reads as TGTGCCAGCAGCCAATTAGGGAACACCGGGGAGCTGTTTTTT.

This chain uses TRBV5-1 with TRBJ1-4; D gene unclear. Germline V gives CDR1 SGHRS, CDR2 YFSETQ. CDR3 length: 13 amino acids. The germline V and J ends were trimmed by 2 bases and 8 bases, with 10 bases remaining between them. The CDR3 DNA reads as TGCGCCAGCAGCTTCTCAACTAGCGAAAAACTGTTTTTT. Translating gives CASSFSTSEKLFF.

This clone appeared once. The chain is built from TRBV12-5 and TRBJ2-2; unclear D gene. The germline V and J ends were trimmed by 4 bases and 2 bases, with 5 bases remaining between them. This CDR3 has 13 amino acids. CDR1 is LGHNT and CDR2 is FRNRAP in the germline V gene. In DNA form, the CDR3 reads TGTGCTAGTGGTTCCCTCAACACCGGGGAGCTGTTTTTT. As protein: CASGSLNTGELFF.

In DNA, the CDR3 is TGTGCCAGCAGCTTAAACACCGGGACCAATGAGCAGTTCTTC. Residues: CASSLNTGTNEQFF. The J gene is TRBJ2-1, the V gene TRBV7-9; D possibly uses TRBD1 or TRBD2 (5 bases each). The CDR3 length is 14 residues. The germline V gene encodes CDR1 SEHNR and CDR2 FQNEAQ (reference sequence). V was cut by 2 bases and J by 6 bases, with 11 bases left in between.

V usage is TRBV6-5 and J usage is TRBJ1-1, with D unresolved. V was pared by 0 bases and J by 6 bases, with 11 bases between. The CDR3 has 14 amino acids. Germline CDR1 reads MNHEY; CDR2 reads SVGAGI. The CDR3 sequence: CASSYSMGIAEAFF. The DNA for the CDR3 is TGTGCCAGCAGTTACTCGATGGGGATCGCTGAAGCTTTCTTT.

The J gene is TRBJ2-7, the V gene TRBV7-9; the D gene is possibly TRBD1 (6 bases). Germline CDR1 is SEHNR and CDR2 is FQNEAQ (reference sequence). CDR3 length: 14 residues. Trimming shortened V by 5 bases and J by 5 bases, and 16 bases separated the two germline ends. DNA of the CDR3: TGTGCCAGCAGCACAACAACAGGGCTCCACGAGCAGTACTTC. Translated, it gives CASSTTTGLHEQYF.